The 4 T cell receptor beta chains listed next were all sequenced from one sample in a study of Ad26.COV2.S vaccination and SARS-CoV-2 variants. Profiled with immunoSEQ multiplex PCR; TCRdb holds only in-frame clones, not every one. The sample has about 330,000 clones; under 90% are singletons. Specified treatment: approximately 18 received Ad26.COV2.S at low or high dose, single or two shots; about 5 received placebo; per-sample allocation not given. Sample collection was performed on day 63 after the first vaccine or placebo injection. Sequenced here: peripheral blood, sampled in a trial of Ad26.COV2.S vaccine versus placebo. The receptors shown here come from a person aged 18-60 years who received the Ad26.COV2.S COVID-19 vaccine or a placebo.

This sequence joins TRBV6-5 and TRBJ2-7; 10 bases are a match to TRBD1. The CDR3 totals 15 residues. J lost 4 bases, V lost 6 bases, and 9 bases had no gene match. Germline V gene lookup returns CDR1 MNHEY and CDR2 SVGAGI. The CDR3 sequence is CASSDRGRGPYEQYV. Here the CDR3 DNA reads TGTGCCAGCAGCGACAGGGGGCGGGGGCCATACGAGCAGTACGTC.

A single count supports this clone. The chain links TRBV7-2 to TRBJ1-1, with D possibly being TRBD1 (6 bases). This CDR3 has 12 amino acids. Looked up from germline, CDR1 is SGHTA and CDR2 is FQGNSA. V lost 6 bases and J 5 bases, leaving 10 bases between the germline ends. The CDR3 here is CASSKGGTEAFF. The CDR3, as DNA: TGTGCCAGCAGTAAAGGGGGGACTGAAGCTTTCTTT.

V and J are TRBV4-3 and TRBJ1-2; 8 bases agree with TRBD1. Trimming removed 1 base from V and 5 bases from J; junction bases left unmatched: 9. Germline lookup yields CDR1 LGHNA and CDR2 YSLEER. This CDR3 is 16 amino acids long. The CDR3 here is CASSQGEQGVRYGYTF. Written as DNA, the CDR3 is TGCGCCAGCAGCCAAGGGGAACAGGGGGTTCGGTATGGCTACACCTTC.

The rearrangement uses TRBV5-6 and TRBJ2-1; maybe TRBD2 (7 bases). The V end lost 4 bases, the J end lost 7 bases, and 18 bases lay between the germline ends. The CDR3 is made up of 15 amino acids. Germline CDR1 SGHDT, CDR2 YYEEEE. The chain's CDR3 is CASSPDGGLRNEQFF. The DNA of the CDR3 is TGTGCCAGCAGCCCCGACGGGGGGCTTCGGAATGAGCAGTTCTTC.